This TCR beta chain came from a study of shared clonotypes between healthy human individuals. This CDR3 has 15 amino acids. Germline-derived CDR1 and CDR2 are MNHNS and SASEGT. The V end was cut by 5 bases, the J end by 0 bases, with 11 bases between. Profiled with immunoSEQ multiplex PCR; TCRdb holds only in-frame clones, not every one. The table has some 1,600,000 clones, about 98% seen once. Input material: naive CD4+ T cells sorted from blood. This sample's subset: CD45RA+ positively selected. The chain links TRBV6-1 to TRBJ1-5, with D possibly matching TRBD1 (5 bases). The receptor was derived from a man aged 25-40 years in good health. CDR3 residues: CASSPQVYSNQPQHF. CDR3 coding DNA: TGTGCCAGCAGTCCACAGGTATATAGCAATCAGCCCCAGCATTTT.